Listed here is a single TCR beta chain. Its target is not known. The sample belongs to a study of cytomegalovirus exposure and HLA in healthy donors. Study findings and constraints: In vitro assays verified that three CMV-associated chains recognized CMV antigens specifically. Across donors, most TCRs were seen rarely, yet some public ones were widespread. Researchers catalogued 164 TCR beta chains as cytomegalovirus-associated.

Profiled with immunoSEQ multiplex PCR; TCRdb holds only in-frame clones, not every one. The sample has roughly 300,000 clones; roughly 89% are singletons. The donors were in the 120-subject validation cohort, distinct from the 666-subject first cohort. The length of the CDR3 is 15 residues. Germline CDR1 is SGHTA and CDR2 is FQGNSA. V was clipped by 7 bases and J by 0 bases, with 16 bases between them. The source is a woman younger than 35 in good health and CMV-seronegative. Sample: PBMCs. The chain combines TRBV7-2 with TRBJ2-7, with a weak D call TRBD2 (6 bases). The CDR3 DNA reads as TGTGCCAGCACCACCCAGGCGGGGAGCTCCTACGAGCAGTACTTC. Encoded protein: CASTTQAGSSYEQYF.